The 22 T cell receptor beta chains listed next were all sequenced from one sample in a study of cytomegalovirus exposure and HLA in healthy donors. Using immunoSEQ multiplex PCR, the repertoire was profiled, and TCRdb retains in-frame clones only, with some absent. The sample yields 150,000 to 170,000 clones, 86% seen once. Sequencing was carried out using PBMCs. The receptors originated from a human donor in good health.

V and J are TRBV30 and TRBJ2-1, with TRBD2 identical over 12 bases. CDR1 is GTSNPN, CDR2 SVGIG, per germline (reference sequence). The CDR3 has 15 residues. With V trimmed by 3 bases and J by 4 bases, 4 bases remained unmatched. DNA for the CDR3: TGTGCCTGGAGCGGGACTAGCGGGCTTTACAATGAGCAGTTCTTC. Amino acid sequence: CAWSGTSGLYNEQFF.

The chain combines TRBV29-1 with TRBJ2-7; weak D call: TRBD2 (5 bases). The length of the CDR3 is 13 residues. Per the germline V gene, CDR1 is SQVTM and CDR2 is ANQGSEA. The V end was cut by 6 bases, the J end by 7 bases, with 19 bases between. The CDR3 sequence is CSVQRPFTGEQYF. The DNA for the CDR3 is TGCAGCGTGCAAAGGCCTTTTACGGGGGAGCAGTACTTC.

This sequence joins TRBV4-1 and TRBJ1-6; TRBD1 matches at 7 bases. Looked up from germline, CDR1 is MGHRA and CDR2 is YSYEKL. J lost 4 bases, V lost 5 bases, and 8 bases had no gene match. The CDR3 runs 16 residues. The CDR3 loop is CASSEGQVLYNSPLHF. As DNA, the CDR3 is TGCGCCAGCAGCGAAGGACAGGTGCTTTATAATTCACCCCTCCACTTT.

The CDR3 DNA follows: TGTGCCAGCAGCTCGAATCGGGACTATACCTTC. It yields the protein CASSSNRDYTF. This chain connects TRBV6-1 to TRBJ1-2; D possibly corresponds to TRBD1 (5 bases). The CDR3 runs 11 residues. Germline CDR1 reads MNHNS; CDR2 reads SASEGT. V was shortened by 6 bases and J by 14 bases, with 16 bases between the two germline ends.

The chain carries TRBV4-1 and TRBJ1-1; a possible D gene is TRBD1 (6 bases). V was trimmed by 0 bases and J by 8 bases, leaving 16 bases between them. This CDR3 comprises 15 residues. The V gene's germline CDR1 is MGHRA and CDR2 YSYEKL. The CDR3 DNA reads as TGCGCCAGCAGCCAAGAAACTGGTGGACAGCCAGAAGCTTTCTTT. Its translation: CASSQETGGQPEAFF.

In this sample, this clone turned up a few times. V usage is TRBV7-9 and J usage is TRBJ1-2; TRBD1 aligns across 7 bases. The CDR3 has 15 residues. Trimming took 5 bases from V and 8 from J; bases not matched to a gene: 14. Germline V gene data show CDR1 as SEHNR and CDR2 as FQNEAQ (reference sequence). CDR3 in amino acids: CASSPNRGSLEGYTF. The CDR3 region has the DNA TGTGCCAGCAGCCCTAACAGGGGAAGTTTAGAAGGCTACACCTTC. Looking up the rest from reference TRBV7-9 and TRBJ1-2 gives the full variable domain: DTGVSQNPRHKITKRGQNVTFRCDPISEHNRLYWYRQTLGQGPEFLTYFQNEAQLEKSRLLSDRFSAERPKGSFSTLEIQRTEQGDSAMYLCASSPNRGSLEGYTFGSGTRLTVV.

This chain links TRBV27 with TRBJ1-2, with 7 bases lining up with TRBD1. CDR3 length: 13 amino acids. Germline V gene sequence: CDR1 MNHEY, CDR2 SMNVEV (reference sequence). V gave up 5 bases and J gave up 6 bases; unmatched junction bases: 6. CDR3 DNA sequence: TGTGCCAGCAGTCCAGCAACAGGGGATGGCTACACCTTC. Amino acid sequence: CASSPATGDGYTF.

The gene calls are TRBV9 and TRBJ1-3; possible D gene TRBD1, 6 bases. The CDR3 totals 16 residues. V lost 3 bases to trimming and J lost 0 bases, with 13 bases between them. Germline V gene sequence: CDR1 SGDLS, CDR2 YYNGEE. The CDR3 here is CASSADSYFSGNTIYF. In DNA form, the CDR3 reads TGTGCCAGCAGCGCGGACAGCTATTTCTCTGGAAACACCATATATTTT.

The chain carries TRBV7-9 and TRBJ1-3; the D is unclear. Germline V gives CDR1 SEHNR, CDR2 FQNEAQ (reference sequence). This CDR3 has 15 residues. V shed 5 bases and J shed 6 bases, with 17 bases lying between them. In DNA, the CDR3 is TGTGCCAGCAGCCCATCCGGTAACCCGGTAAACACCATATATTTT. Its protein is CASSPSGNPVNTIYF.

The V and J genes are TRBV9 and TRBJ2-3; tentative D call: TRBD2 (7 bases). The CDR3 has 16 residues. From germline, CDR1 is SGDLS and CDR2 YYNGEE. V was shortened by 4 bases and J by 4 bases, with 19 bases between the two germline ends. The CDR3 sequence: CASSPKVAGAADTQYF. DNA for the CDR3: TGTGCCAGCAGCCCCAAAGTCGCGGGGGCTGCAGATACGCAGTATTTT.

This clone was seen a single time. The chain is built from TRBV25-1 and TRBJ2-7, with D perhaps TRBD1 (6 bases). Germline values: CDR1 MGHDK, CDR2 SYGVNS. This CDR3 is built from 17 residues. With 3 bases removed from V and 5 bases from J, the gap between germline ends came to 23 bases. CDR3 loop: CASSDQPGQSGFHEQYF. The CDR3, as DNA: TGTGCCAGCAGTGACCAACCCGGACAGTCGGGATTTCACGAGCAGTACTTC.

The V call is TRBV4-1, the J call TRBJ2-2; no clear D gene. The V gene's germline CDR1 is MGHRA and CDR2 YSYEKL. The CDR3 covers 16 residues. V gave up 4 bases and J gave up 2 bases, with 14 bases separating them. The DNA for the CDR3 is TGCGCCAGCAGCCCCCTATCACCTCCAAACACCGGGGAGCTGTTTTTT. It translates to CASSPLSPPNTGELFF.

V usage is TRBV27 and J usage is TRBJ1-5; 7 bases match TRBD1. V dropped 4 bases and J dropped 3; count of bases not matched to a gene: 6. This CDR3 is 15 amino acids long. CDR1 is MNHEY and CDR2 is SMNVEV in the germline V gene (reference sequence). CDR3 in DNA: TGTGCCAGCAGTTCCCGGGACAGACTCAATCAGCCCCAGCATTTT. Amino acid sequence: CASSSRDRLNQPQHF.

The table lists this clone with a count of one. The chain uses TRBV6-1 and TRBJ1-5; 8 bases are shared with TRBD1. The CDR3 extends over 16 amino acids. V dropped 0 bases and J dropped 6; count of bases not matched to a gene: 7. Germline CDR1 and CDR2: MNHNS and SASEGT. The CDR3 here is CASSEALAGGRQPQHF. In DNA form, the CDR3 reads TGTGCCAGCAGTGAAGCGTTGGCAGGGGGCCGTCAGCCCCAGCATTTT.

The chain carries TRBV7-9 and TRBJ2-1; TRBD2 aligns across 8 bases. The germline V gene has CDR1 SEHNR and CDR2 FQNEAQ (reference sequence). This CDR3 has 14 amino acids. V shed 1 base, J shed 6 bases, and the junction held 2 bases outside the gene matches. The CDR3 here is CASSLVGGANEQFF. As DNA, the CDR3 is TGTGCCAGCAGCTTAGTCGGGGGGGCCAATGAGCAGTTCTTC.

This chain connects TRBV30 to TRBJ2-7; 13 positions agree with TRBD2. Germline V lookup: CDR1 GTSNPN, CDR2 SVGIG (reference sequence). The CDR3 totals 17 residues. V shed 0 bases and J 0 bases; nucleotides not matched to a gene: 5. CDR3 residues: CAWSVQRLAGGSYEQYF. CDR3 DNA sequence: TGTGCCTGGAGTGTACAGAGACTAGCGGGGGGCTCCTACGAGCAGTACTTC.

The V call is TRBV11-2, the J call TRBJ1-5, with D unclear. Trimming removed 3 bases from V and 7 bases from J, with 10 bases in between. This CDR3 has 13 amino acids. The germline CDR1 and CDR2 sequences are SGHAT and FQNNGV. The CDR3 DNA follows: TGTGCCAGCAGCTTCAAGCGAGGGCAGCCCCAGCATTTT. Protein sequence: CASSFKRGQPQHF. Filled out from reference TRBV11-2 and TRBJ1-5, the complete variable domain reads EAGVAQSPRYKIIEKRQSVAFWCNPISGHATLYWYQQILGQGPKLLIQFQNNGVVDDSQLPKDRFSAERLKGVDSTLKIQPAKLEDSAVYLCASSFKRGQPQHFGDGTRLSIL.

The J gene is TRBJ2-3, the V gene TRBV15; no firm D call. The CDR3 is 13 residues long. Looked up from germline, CDR1 is LNHNV and CDR2 is YYDKDF (reference sequence). The V end was cut by 7 bases, the J end by 0 bases, with 8 bases between. CDR3 amino acids: CATTSLSTDTQYF. In nucleotides, the CDR3 is TGTGCCACCACCAGCCTGAGCACAGATACGCAGTATTTT.

Here the CDR3 reads CASREAGGQDEQYF. CDR3 DNA sequence: TGTGCCAGCAGGGAAGCGGGGGGGCAGGACGAGCAGTACTTC. The chain links TRBV6-5 to TRBJ2-7, with 10 bases fitting TRBD2. CDR1 MNHEY and CDR2 SVGAGI come from the germline V gene. The CDR3 loop spans 14 amino acids. V dropped 6 bases and J dropped 5; count of bases not matched to a gene: 7.

The rearrangement links TRBV6-5 to TRBJ2-7; 8 nucleotides agree with TRBD1. CDR3 length: 14 amino acids. V was pared by 6 bases and J by 5 bases, with 9 bases of the junction left unmatched. Looked up from germline, CDR1 is MNHEY and CDR2 is SVGAGI. CDR3 DNA sequence: TGTGCCAGCAGAGCCCAGGGGGCAAGAGACGAGCAGTACTTC. Translation: CASRAQGARDEQYF.

The chain couples TRBV2 to TRBJ2-5; 9 bases map to TRBD1. CDR1 SNHLY and CDR2 FYNNEI come from the germline V gene. This CDR3 is built from 13 residues. J lost 5 bases, V lost 6 bases, and 4 bases had no gene match. The CDR3 DNA reads as TGTGCCAGCAGGGGACAGGGAGTGGAGACCCAGTACTTC. It codes for CASRGQGVETQYF.

The CDR3, as DNA: TGTGCCAGCAGCGTAGAGGGCGGGTGGCAGTTGAACACTGAAGCTTTCTTT. Translation gives CASSVEGGWQLNTEAFF. This chain links TRBV9 with TRBJ1-1; D is unclear. Germline V gene data show CDR1 as SGDLS and CDR2 as YYNGEE. Between the trimmed V and J ends, which lost 0 bases and 0 bases, there was a span of 15 bases. The CDR3 contains 17 residues.